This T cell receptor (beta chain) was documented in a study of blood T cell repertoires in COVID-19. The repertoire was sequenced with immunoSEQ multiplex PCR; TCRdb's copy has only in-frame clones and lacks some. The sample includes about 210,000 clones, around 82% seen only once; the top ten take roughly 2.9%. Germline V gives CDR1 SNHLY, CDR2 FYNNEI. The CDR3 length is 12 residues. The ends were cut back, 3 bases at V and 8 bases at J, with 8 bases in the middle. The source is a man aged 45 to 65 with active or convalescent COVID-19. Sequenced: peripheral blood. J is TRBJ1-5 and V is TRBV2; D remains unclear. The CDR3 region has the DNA TGTGCCAGCAGTGACGGCGGAGAGCCCCAGCATTTT. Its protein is CASSDGGEPQHF.